This T cell receptor beta chain comes out of a study of blood T cell repertoires in COVID-19. The length of the CDR3 is 18 residues. Germline CDR1 is SGHAT and CDR2 is FQNNGV. V shed 2 bases and J 2 bases; nucleotides not matched to a gene: 13. Libraries were prepared by immunoSEQ multiplex PCR; TCRdb keeps only in-frame clonotypes and omits some of them. The sample lists 150,000 to 160,000 clones, roughly nine tenths occurring once. The sequencing sample was made of peripheral blood. The chain joins TRBV11-2 to TRBJ2-5; TRBD2 aligns across 8 bases. The clonotype comes from a woman in her 40s with acute or convalescent COVID-19. CDR3 residues: CASSLIWGGAGVQETQYF. As DNA, the CDR3 is TGTGCCAGCAGCTTAATTTGGGGTGGAGCGGGAGTGCAAGAGACCCAGTACTTC.